This T cell receptor (beta chain) is from a study of shared clonotypes between healthy human individuals. In the study overall: Three CD4 naive, three CD4 memory, two CD8 naive and one CD8 memory plate were used per donor. General study points: Despite large depth, sorted-subset datasets appeared incompletely sequenced. The sharing of 5% to 6.5% of naive CD4 clonotypes was seen across a handful of donors. Clonotypes which were not shared had lower generation probabilities than clonotypes that all four donors shared.

Trimming took off 5 bases at V and 1 base at J, with 18 bases between the two ends. The CDR3 is made up of 16 amino acids. Germline V gene data show CDR1 as LNHDA and CDR2 as SQIVND (reference sequence). Method: immunoSEQ multiplex PCR; TCRdb's copy keeps in-frame clones and lacks some. The profile covers millions of clones, with approximately 94% appearing a single time and around 0.14% taken by the ten largest. Concerning this clone itself: The antigen remains unidentified.

The sequence was obtained from a man between 18 and 29 years old in good health. Sequenced sample: naive CD4+ T cells sorted from blood. The sample's subset: CD45RA+ positively selected. V usage is TRBV19 and J usage is TRBJ2-7, with D possibly being TRBD1 (6 bases). CDR3 bases: TGTGCCAGTAGTCCGAGTGAACAGGGATTATCCTACGAGCAGTACTTC. Translation gives CASSPSEQGLSYEQYF.